This note documents a single TCR beta chain sequence. At the DNA level, this CDR3 is encoded by other sequences in the same sample as well. Trimming took off 1 base at V and 1 base at J, with 8 bases between the two ends. CDR3 length: 15 amino acids. Germline values: CDR1 LGHDT, CDR2 YNNKEL (reference sequence). The data were taken from a study of blood T cell repertoires in COVID-19. The repertoire was sequenced with immunoSEQ multiplex PCR; TCRdb's copy has only in-frame clones and lacks some. The sample holds some 350,000 clones, 75% to 90% seen once. This receptor was taken from a man younger than 35 who had recovered from COVID-19. The sequenced material came from PBMCs or T cells enriched from blood (not recorded which). V usage is TRBV3-1 (or the pseudogene TRBV3-2) and J usage is TRBJ1-5, with D perhaps TRBD1 (5 bases). The CDR3 DNA reads as TGTGCCAGCAGCCAAGGGGGCGTGAGCAATCAGCCCCAGCATTTT. This codes for CASSQGGVSNQPQHF.